The 7 T cell receptor beta chains presented below share a single source sample, sequenced in a study of cytomegalovirus exposure and HLA in healthy donors. The PCR employed 60 Vbeta primers together with 13 Jbeta primers. Repertoires were generated with immunoSEQ multiplex PCR, while TCRdb's copy carries only in-frame clones and drops some. The sample has fewer than 200,000 clones, about two thirds seen once; the top ten hold under 2.5%. The sample was PBMCs. The source of these receptors is a human donor in good health.

V usage is TRBV5-6 and J usage is TRBJ1-6; TRBD1 might be the D (6 bases). V lost 3 bases and J 9 bases, leaving 10 bases between the germline ends. Germline V gene sequence: CDR1 SGHDT, CDR2 YYEEEE. This CDR3 has 13 amino acids. CDR3 sequence: CASSSWGLSPLHF. The CDR3 region has the DNA TGTGCCAGCAGCTCCTGGGGGCTTTCACCCCTCCACTTT. The full variable domain, with the rest looked up from reference TRBV5-6 and TRBJ1-6, is DAGVTQSPTHLIKTRGQQVTLRCSPKSGHDTVSWYQQALGQGPQFIFQYYEEEERQRGNFPDRFSGHQFPNYSSELNVNALLLGDSALYLCASSSWGLSPLHFGNGTRLTVT.

The chain uses TRBV4-3 and TRBJ1-6; D is possibly TRBD1 (6 bases). Germline CDR1 LGHNA, CDR2 YSLEER. The CDR3 is 17 residues long. Trimming shortened V by 1 base and J by 0 bases, and 10 bases separated the two germline ends. CDR3: CASSQGPRGSYNSPLHF. In nucleotides, the CDR3 is TGCGCCAGCAGCCAAGGGCCCAGGGGCTCCTATAATTCACCCCTCCACTTT.

The chain joins TRBV4-1 to TRBJ2-3; 9 bases are a match to TRBD1. With V trimmed by 5 bases and J by 4 bases, 10 bases remained unmatched. Germline CDR1 is MGHRA and CDR2 is YSYEKL. The CDR3 runs 16 residues. In DNA, the CDR3 is TGCGCCAGCAGCAAAGGTCGGACAGGGGTCGCAGATACGCAGTATTTT. This gives the protein CASSKGRTGVADTQYF.

V and J are TRBV19 and TRBJ2-7; 9 nucleotides match TRBD1. The V segment lost 7 bases and the J segment 3 bases; nucleotides outside the gene matches: 7. In germline, CDR1 is LNHDA, CDR2 SQIVND (reference sequence). This CDR3 region has 14 residues. For the CDR3, the DNA is TGTGCCAGTACCCCGACAGGGGGGTACTACGAGCAGTACTTC. This codes for CASTPTGGYYEQYF.

Here the CDR3 reads CASSPGTGSGNEKLFF. CDR3 coding DNA: TGTGCCAGCAGCCCGGGGACAGGATCGGGGAATGAAAAACTGTTTTTT. The genes are TRBV7-2 and TRBJ1-4; the match to TRBD1 covers 8 bases. Trimming cost V 5 bases and J 5 bases; bases outside gene matches: 10. Germline CDR1 and CDR2: SGHTA and FQGNSA. This CDR3 is 16 amino acids long.

The chain joins TRBV11-1 to TRBJ2-3; 7 nucleotides match TRBD2. V lost 5 bases, J lost 1 base, and 9 bases stayed unmatched. The germline V gene has CDR1 SGHAT and CDR2 FQDESV (reference sequence). This CDR3 has 16 residues. The CDR3 nucleotides read TGTGCCAGCAGCCCACCGGCTAGCGGAGGCACAGATACGCAGTATTTT. This translates into CASSPPASGGTDTQYF.

The CDR3, as DNA: TGTGCCAGCCCTAGCTTTTCCGGGACTGGGAACAATGAGCAGTTCTTC. The encoded protein is CASPSFSGTGNNEQFF. The chain joins TRBV2 to TRBJ2-1; TRBD2 might be the D (6 bases). CDR3 length equals 16 residues. Germline V gene sequence: CDR1 SNHLY, CDR2 FYNNEI. Trimming pared 8 bases from V and 5 bases from J, leaving 22 bases between. Together with reference TRBV2 and TRBJ2-1, the CDR3 gives the full variable domain: EPEVTQTPSHQVTQMGQEVILRCVPISNHLYFYWYRQILGQKVEFLVSFYNNEISEKSEIFDDQFSVERPDGSNFTLKIRSTKLEDSAMYFCASPSFSGTGNNEQFFGPGTRLTVL.